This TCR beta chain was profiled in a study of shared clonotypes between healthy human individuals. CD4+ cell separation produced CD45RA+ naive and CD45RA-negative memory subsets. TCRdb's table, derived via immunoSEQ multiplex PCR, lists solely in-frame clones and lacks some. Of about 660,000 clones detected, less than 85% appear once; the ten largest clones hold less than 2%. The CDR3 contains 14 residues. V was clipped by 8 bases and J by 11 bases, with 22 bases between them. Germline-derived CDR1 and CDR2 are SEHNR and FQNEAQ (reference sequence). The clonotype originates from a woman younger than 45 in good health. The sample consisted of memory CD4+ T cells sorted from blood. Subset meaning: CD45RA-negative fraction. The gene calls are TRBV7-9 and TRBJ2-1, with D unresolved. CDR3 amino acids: CASGEFRAPNKQFF. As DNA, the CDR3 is TGTGCCAGCGGCGAATTTAGGGCCCCTAATAAGCAGTTCTTC.